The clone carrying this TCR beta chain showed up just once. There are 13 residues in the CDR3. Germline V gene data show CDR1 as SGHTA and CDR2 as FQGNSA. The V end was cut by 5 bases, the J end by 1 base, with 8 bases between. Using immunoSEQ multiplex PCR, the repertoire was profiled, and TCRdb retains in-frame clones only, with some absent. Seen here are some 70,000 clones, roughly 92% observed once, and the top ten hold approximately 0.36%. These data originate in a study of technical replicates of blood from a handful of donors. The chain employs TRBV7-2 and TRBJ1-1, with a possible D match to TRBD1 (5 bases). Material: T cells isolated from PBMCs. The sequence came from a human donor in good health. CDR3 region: CASSLTGNTEAFF. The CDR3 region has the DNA TGTGCCAGCAGCCTAACAGGGAACACTGAAGCTTTCTTT.